This entry lists 30 T cell receptor beta chains sequenced from one sample in a study of T-cell reconstitution after alpha-beta-depleted transplantation in children. Researchers prepared the TCRbeta library using unique molecular identifiers, the study reports. Each CDR3 protein gets one entry after TCRdb re-called the PCR reads with MiXCR. The top ten hold around 4% of the sample, which has about 410,000 distinct CDR3 sequences, over 20% seen once. The sample was PBMCs from the stem cell graft donor, taken from the stem cell graft. The receptor set was obtained from a human donor who donated a stem cell graft to a child with acute myeloid leukemia.

At least ten counts were recorded for this clonotype. The CDR3 DNA reads TGTGCCAGCAGCTTTACAAGGGGGCCCTACAATGAGCAGTTCTTC. As protein: CASSFTRGPYNEQFF. The chain uses TRBV7-2 and TRBJ2-1, with 7 bases aligning to TRBD1. The length of the CDR3 is 15 residues. With 3 bases clipped from V and 2 bases from J, the junction kept 4 bases outside the gene matches. Per the germline V gene, CDR1 is SGHTA and CDR2 is FQGNSA.

This clonotype has a handful of counts. The rearrangement joins TRBV10-2 to TRBJ1-1; 7 bases align to TRBD1. Germline lookup yields CDR1 WSHSY and CDR2 SAAADI. There are 14 residues in the CDR3. Trimming removed 6 bases from V and 4 bases from J; junction bases left unmatched: 8. The CDR3 loop reads CASRAPGGRTEAFF. The CDR3 DNA reads as TGCGCCAGCAGAGCTCCAGGGGGACGCACTGAAGCTTTCTTT.

In its sample, this clonotype was seen many times. The CDR3 DNA is TGTGCCAGCAGCCAAGGTGCGGGTACCTACGAGCAGTACTTC. Translation: CASSQGAGTYEQYF. V gene TRBV3-1 combines with J gene TRBJ2-7; weak D call: TRBD2 (5 bases). CDR1 is LGHDT and CDR2 is YNNKEL in the germline V gene (reference sequence). The CDR3 runs 14 residues. Trimming cost V 1 base and J 2 bases, with 9 bases left between them.

This clonotype occurred a few times. This rearrangement joins TRBV12-3 or TRBV12-4 to TRBJ2-1; D remains ambiguous. This CDR3 region has 16 residues. V lost 5 bases and J lost 0, with 14 bases in between. CDR3 DNA: TGTGCCAGCAGTGCGGACGGACCCAGCTCCTACAATGAGCAGTTCTTC. Amino acid sequence: CASSADGPSSYNEQFF.

This clonotype was counted between two and nine times. A much larger clone is a single base away; this may be a read error. The V gene is TRBV12-3 or TRBV12-4, the J gene TRBJ2-2, with D hard to call. The CDR3 covers 11 residues. V lost 6 bases and J lost 4, with 3 bases in between. CDR3 sequence: CASRFTGELFF. The CDR3 nucleotides are TGTGCCAGCAGATTCACCGGGGAGCTGTTTTTT.

This chain uses TRBV29-1 with TRBJ1-1, with D tentatively TRBD1 (5 bases). The CDR3 is 13 amino acids. Trimming cost V 6 bases and J 0 bases, with 11 bases left between them. Germline assignment: CDR1 SQVTM and CDR2 ANQGSEA. CDR3 DNA: TGCAGCGTAGAACGACAGCTGAACACTGAAGCTTTCTTT. It yields the protein CSVERQLNTEAFF.

The rearrangement links TRBV10-2 to TRBJ1-1, with 8 bases aligning to TRBD1. J lost 3 bases, V lost 3 bases, and 3 bases had no gene match. CDR1 and CDR2 from the germline V gene are WSHSY and SAAADI. This CDR3 is built from 14 residues. The CDR3 is CASSDYRGDTEAFF. CDR3 nucleotides: TGCGCCAGCAGTGATTACAGGGGGGACACTGAAGCTTTCTTT.

This clonotype was observed a few times. The chain uses TRBV20-1 and TRBJ1-4, with D possibly matching TRBD1 (5 bases). The V and J ends lost 5 bases and 2 bases respectively, with 12 bases between them. Germline V gene lookup returns CDR1 DFQATT and CDR2 SNEGSKA (reference sequence). The CDR3 is 14 amino acids. CDR3 in DNA: TGCAGTGCTGGCCCCCGGGACACTAATGAAAAACTGTTTTTT. Amino acid sequence: CSAGPRDTNEKLFF.

The J gene is TRBJ2-7, the V gene TRBV27, with TRBD2 matching over 7 bases. Germline CDR1 reads MNHEY; CDR2 reads SMNVEV (reference sequence). The CDR3 spans 15 residues. Unmatched junction bases numbered 8, after V lost 6 bases and J lost 0 bases. This CDR3 is CASRRLADLSYEQYF. The CDR3 nucleotides read TGTGCCAGCAGGCGGCTAGCGGACCTCTCCTACGAGCAGTACTTC.

This clonotype was detected only a few times. J is TRBJ2-1 and V is TRBV5-1; the match to TRBD2 covers 9 bases. The CDR3 spans 17 residues. Germline trimming cut 0 bases from V and 4 bases from J; bases unmatched to any gene: 8. Germline V gene lookup returns CDR1 SGHRS and CDR2 YFSETQ. This CDR3 reads CASSLALSGLAYNEQFF. CDR3 sequence (DNA): TGCGCCAGCAGCTTGGCCTTGTCGGGACTAGCTTACAATGAGCAGTTCTTC.

This clonotype was seen a few times. This chain connects TRBV20-1 to TRBJ1-1; tentative D call: TRBD1 (6 bases). Germline V CDR1 and CDR2: DFQATT, SNEGSKA (reference sequence). CDR3 length equals 14 residues. Trimming cost V 3 bases and J 1 base, with 12 bases left between them. CDR3 sequence reads: CSARGGQTNTEAFF. The CDR3 nucleotides are TGCAGTGCTAGGGGAGGACAGACGAACACTGAAGCTTTCTTT.

The V call is TRBV7-9, the J call TRBJ2-3, with D perhaps given as TRBD1 or TRBD2 (5 bases each). Germline CDR1 reads SEHNR; CDR2 reads FQNEAQ (reference sequence). The CDR3 has 16 amino acids. V dropped 5 bases and J dropped 0 bases, with 15 bases sitting between them. As DNA, the CDR3 is TGTGCCAGCAGCCCCCCCGTCCGGGACAGCACAGATACGCAGTATTTT. This sequence encodes CASSPPVRDSTDTQYF. Supplemented by reference TRBV7-9 and TRBJ2-3, the full variable domain reads DTGVSQNPRHKITKRGQNVTFRCDPISEHNRLYWYRQTLGQGPEFLTYFQNEAQLEKSRLLSDRFSAERPKGSFSTLEIQRTEQGDSAMYLCASSPPVRDSTDTQYFGPGTRLTVL.

This clonotype came up a few times. The gene calls are TRBV4-3 and TRBJ2-1; the D gene is possibly TRBD2 (5 bases). Trimming took off 1 base at V and 13 bases at J, with 17 bases between the two ends. CDR3 length: 14 amino acids. Germline lookup yields CDR1 LGHNA and CDR2 YSLEER. The CDR3, as DNA: TGCGCCAGCAGCCAAGGAGGTGGCGGGCCCGGACAGTTCTTC. This encodes CASSQGGGGPGQFF.

This clonotype came up a few times. The CDR3 DNA follows: TGTGCCAGCAGCGTAGCGGACCGTAGCTCCTACGAGCAGTACTTC. Protein sequence: CASSVADRSSYEQYF. This sequence joins TRBV4-2 and TRBJ2-7, with D perhaps TRBD2 (6 bases). V lost 5 bases and J lost 0, with 14 bases in between. CDR1 is LGHNA and CDR2 is YNFKEQ in the germline V gene. This CDR3 region has 15 residues.

In DNA form, the CDR3 reads TGTGCCACCAGTGATCCGACAGAAGAAAAACTGTTTTTT. Translated: CATSDPTEEKLFF. V and J are TRBV24-1 and TRBJ1-4, with a possible D match to TRBD1 (5 bases). The CDR3 totals 13 residues. Looked up from germline, CDR1 is KGHDR and CDR2 is SFDVKD. Trimming pared 3 bases from V and 8 bases from J, leaving 9 bases between.

This clonotype showed up many times. The chain couples TRBV7-2 to TRBJ2-1; TRBD1 is a possible D gene (5 bases). Germline-derived CDR1 and CDR2 are SGHTA and FQGNSA. The CDR3 is made up of 15 amino acids. V lost 2 bases to trimming and J lost 6 bases, with 14 bases between them. CDR3 coding DNA: TGTGCCAGCAGCTTACGTAGACAGCAGCTCAATGAGCAGTTCTTC. Translating gives CASSLRRQQLNEQFF. Full variable domain (remainder filled in from reference TRBV7-2 and TRBJ2-1): GAGVSQSPSNKVTEKGKDVELRCDPISGHTALYWYRQSLGQGLEFLIYFQGNSAPDKSGLPSDRFSAERTGGSVSTLTIQRTQQEDSAVYLCASSLRRQQLNEQFFGPGTRLTVL.

V and J are TRBV5-1 and TRBJ2-1; D is unclear. Per the germline V gene, CDR1 is SGHRS and CDR2 is YFSETQ. Trimming shortened V by 4 bases and J by 0 bases, and 17 bases separated the two germline ends. This CDR3 has 17 residues. CDR3 in DNA: TGCGCCAGCAGCCTAAGACCCTCCCCAGGCTCCTACAATGAGCAGTTCTTC. Protein sequence: CASSLRPSPGSYNEQFF.

This clonotype has only a few counts. This chain links TRBV5-5 with TRBJ2-6; D remains unclear. Trimming stripped 3 bases from V and 4 bases from J, with 11 bases between. Germline CDR1 and CDR2: SGHKS and YYEKEE (reference sequence). This CDR3 contains 15 residues. The CDR3 region is CASSSLIGGANVLTF. The CDR3 coding sequence is TGTGCCAGCAGCTCCTTAATAGGGGGGGCCAACGTCCTGACTTTC. Full variable domain (rest looked up from reference TRBV5-5 and TRBJ2-6): DAGVTQSPTHLIKTRGQQVTLRCSPISGHKSVSWYQQVLGQGPQFIFQYYEKEERGRGNFPDRFSARQFPNYSSELNVNALLLGDSALYLCASSSLIGGANVLTFGAGSRLTVL.

This clonotype appeared a few times. CDR3 coding DNA: TGTGCCAGCAGCCGAACGGGCGGGAGGACGAACATTCAGTACTTC. It specifies CASSRTGGRTNIQYF. The rearrangement uses TRBV28 and TRBJ2-4, with 8 bases that match TRBD2. The CDR3 is 15 amino acids. J gave up 7 bases and V 6 bases, and 11 bases lay outside the gene matches. CDR1 is MDHEN and CDR2 is SYDVKM in the germline V gene.

This sequence joins TRBV9 and TRBJ2-1; D unclear. V lost 0 bases and J lost 0, with 7 bases in between. CDR1 and CDR2 (germline): SGDLS, YYNGEE. The CDR3 spans 15 residues. The CDR3 sequence is CASSVEQSSYNEQFF. The CDR3, as DNA: TGTGCCAGCAGCGTAGAGCAGAGCTCCTACAATGAGCAGTTCTTC. The full variable domain, its missing parts supplied by reference TRBV9 and TRBJ2-1, is DSGVTQTPKHLITATGQRVTLRCSPRSGDLSVYWYQQSLDQGLQFLIQYYNGEERAKGNILERFSAQQFPDLHSELNLSSLELGDSALYFCASSVEQSSYNEQFFGPGTRLTVL.

The V gene is TRBV11-2, the J gene TRBJ1-1, with D uncertain. The ends were cut back, 4 bases at V and 1 base at J, with 13 bases in the middle. Germline values: CDR1 SGHAT, CDR2 FQNNGV. This CDR3 is built from 15 residues. This CDR3 reads CASSSLGVGNTEAFF. The DNA of the CDR3 is TGTGCCAGCAGCTCCCTGGGAGTGGGGAACACTGAAGCTTTCTTT.

The table lists this clonotype with many counts. V is TRBV20-1 and J is TRBJ2-3; TRBD2 agrees at 11 bases. This CDR3 has 15 residues. Germline V gene data show CDR1 as DFQATT and CDR2 as SNEGSKA (reference sequence). The V and J ends lost 6 bases and 4 bases, in that order; junction bases with no gene match: 9. CDR3 sequence (DNA): TGCAGTGCAACGCCCCGACTAGCGGGATCAGATACGCAGTATTTT. Translation gives CSATPRLAGSDTQYF.

This clonotype was recorded a few times. This chain connects TRBV14 to TRBJ2-1; no clear D. The V end was cut by 2 bases, the J end by 12 bases, with 11 bases between. CDR3 size: 12 residues. Germline V lookup: CDR1 SGHDN, CDR2 FVKESK. As DNA, the CDR3 is TGTGCCAGCAGCCAAACCAGGCTTTGGCAGTTCTTC. This gives the protein CASSQTRLWQFF.

A remark on this clonotype: A much larger clone differs from this one at a single base, so this may be a read error. This chain links TRBV28 with TRBJ2-7, with a weak D call TRBD1 (6 bases). Trimming took 4 bases from V and 3 from J, leaving 13 bases between them. The CDR3 totals 14 residues. Germline-derived CDR1 and CDR2 are MDHEN and SYDVKM. The CDR3 bases are TGTGCCAGCAGTTCCCCGACAGGATACTACGAGCAGTACTTC. Its protein product is CASSSPTGYYEQYF.

This clonotype showed up just a few times. The V gene is TRBV9, the J gene TRBJ2-1, with D perhaps matching TRBD1 (6 bases). The germline V gene has CDR1 SGDLS and CDR2 YYNGEE. V was pared by 4 bases and J by 8 bases, with 10 bases between. There are 12 residues in the CDR3. Here the CDR3 DNA reads TGTGCCAGCAGCAGAAGGGGGTATGAGCAGTTCTTC. This translates into CASSRRGYEQFF.

The rearrangement uses TRBV7-9 and TRBJ2-3, with TRBD1 matching 10 bases. V shed 5 bases and J 4 bases; nucleotides not matched to a gene: 3. CDR3 size: 14 residues. The germline V gene has CDR1 SEHNR and CDR2 FQNEAQ (reference sequence). CDR3 in amino acids: CASSPDRGADTQYF. CDR3 bases: TGTGCCAGCAGCCCGGACAGGGGGGCAGATACGCAGTATTTT.

V and J are TRBV2 and TRBJ2-7; the match to TRBD2 covers 10 bases. CDR3 size: 14 residues. Germline loops: CDR1 SNHLY, CDR2 FYNNEI. V gave up 10 bases and J gave up 6 bases; unmatched junction bases: 12. In DNA form, the CDR3 reads TGTGCCACATCGGGGCTAGCGGGAGCGGGCGAGCAGTACTTC. Its translation: CATSGLAGAGEQYF.

DNA of the CDR3: TGCGCCAGCAGCACGGGAGTCGGCTACGAGCAGTACTTC. It yields the protein CASSTGVGYEQYF. The chain combines TRBV4-3 with TRBJ2-7; maybe TRBD2 (6 bases). The V gene lost 5 bases and the J gene lost 3 bases, with 11 bases spanning the gap. This CDR3 contains 13 residues. Germline V lookup: CDR1 LGHNA, CDR2 YSLEER.

The sample holds a few counts of this clonotype. This chain joins TRBV15 and TRBJ1-1; TRBD1 matches at 8 bases. CDR1 is LNHNV, CDR2 YYDKDF, per germline (reference sequence). The length of the CDR3 is 15 residues. After removal of 0 bases from V and 8 bases from J, the junction contained 8 bases not matched to a gene. The CDR3 is CATSRERFGQGEAFF. As DNA, the CDR3 is TGTGCCACCAGCAGAGAACGATTCGGACAGGGAGAAGCTTTCTTT. The complete variable domain, with remaining parts taken from reference TRBV15 and TRBJ1-1, reads DAMVIQNPRYQVTQFGKPVTLSCSQTLNHNVMYWYQQKSSQAPKLLFHYYDKDFNNEADTPDNFQSRRPNTSFCFLDIRSPGLGDTAMYLCATSRERFGQGEAFFGQGTRLTVV.

In this sample, this clonotype turned up a few times. The chain recombines TRBV25-1 with TRBJ2-3; D is uncertain. The CDR3 spans 15 residues. Germline CDR1 MGHDK, CDR2 SYGVNS. Trimming removed 3 bases at V and 2 bases at J, with 12 bases between. The CDR3 here is CASSDMGSFTDTQYF. The CDR3 DNA reads as TGTGCCAGCAGTGATATGGGGTCGTTCACAGATACGCAGTATTTT.